This T cell receptor (beta chain) was documented in a study of blood T cell repertoires in COVID-19. Overall study: Sites across the United States, Italy and Spain contributed samples from acute and convalescent COVID-19. In each case, the material was cDNA or gDNA derived from T cells, B-cell-depleted T cells, or PBMCs.

V was shortened by 4 bases and J by 7 bases, with 17 bases between the two germline ends. Germline V gene sequence: CDR1 SGHNT, CDR2 YYREEE (reference sequence). The CDR3 is 14 amino acids. There are a few counts of this clone. Participants, about 18 to 90 years old, spanned about two dozen US areas. Participants' reported clinical history set cohort assignment. Using immunoSEQ multiplex PCR, the repertoire was profiled, and TCRdb retains in-frame clones only, with some absent. The sample has around 420,000 clones, 88% seen once. The sequence derives from a woman between 40 and 55 years old with acute COVID-19. Sequenced: PBMCs or T cells enriched from blood (not recorded which). V is TRBV5-4 and J is TRBJ1-1, with a possible D match to TRBD1 (5 bases). In DNA, the CDR3 is TGTGCCAGCAGCCCCGGGGGGGTGCGGAGTGAAGCTTTCTTT. Translation: CASSPGGVRSEAFF.